These 28 T cell receptor beta chains originate from one sample sequenced in a study of cytomegalovirus exposure and HLA in healthy donors (TCRdb year 2017). Receptor libraries were prepared by the immunoSEQ multiplex PCR assay. For the multiplex PCR, a mixture combining 60 forward primers for TCR Vbeta segments and 13 reverse primers for TCR Jbeta segments was used. The clones in this table, taken by TCRdb from immuneACCESS, are in-frame only. Not every clone is retained; where verified, under half of the shortfall comes from an unresolved V gene, and the cause of the rest is unknown. This sample's table contains 150,000 to 200,000 clones. 0.7% to 0.8% of the sample is held by the ten biggest clonotypes. Sequencing was done on a sample of PBMCs. The origin of the receptors is a woman between 18 and 30 years old in good health and CMV-seropositive.

V and J are TRBV5-6 and TRBJ2-5; D may be TRBD2 (5 bases). The CDR3 contains 15 residues. The germline V and J ends were trimmed by 0 bases and 4 bases, with 13 bases remaining between them. The V gene's germline CDR1 is SGHDT and CDR2 YYEEEE. The CDR3 sequence is CASSLVLAGTETQYF. The CDR3 nucleotides read TGTGCCAGCAGCTTGGTCCTAGCCGGAACAGAGACCCAGTACTTC.

The chain links TRBV27 to TRBJ2-5, with 11 bases that match TRBD2. Unmatched junction bases numbered 5, after V lost 3 bases and J lost 2 bases. The CDR3 length is 16 residues. The germline V gene encodes CDR1 MNHEY and CDR2 SMNVEV (reference sequence). CDR3 nucleotide sequence: TGTGCCAGCAGTTTTGCAGGGACTAGCGGTCAAGAGACCCAGTACTTC. Translation: CASSFAGTSGQETQYF.

V is TRBV7-2 and J is TRBJ2-1, with TRBD2 matching 10 bases. With V trimmed by 5 bases and J by 7 bases, 5 bases remained unmatched. This CDR3 contains 14 residues. The germline CDR1 and CDR2 sequences are SGHTA and FQGNSA. The CDR3 here is CASSRGLAENEQFF. CDR3 DNA: TGTGCCAGCAGCCGTGGACTAGCGGAAAATGAGCAGTTCTTC.

The rearrangement links TRBV4-1 to TRBJ1-3; no definite D call. The CDR3 length is 16 residues. CDR1 is MGHRA and CDR2 is YSYEKL in the germline V gene. V lost 0 bases and J lost 3, with 12 bases in between. This chain's CDR3 is CASSQDSALSGNTIYF. DNA of the CDR3: TGCGCCAGCAGCCAAGATTCCGCCCTCAGTGGAAACACCATATATTTT.

The chain uses TRBV7-2 and TRBJ1-5, with TRBD1 identical over 7 bases. CDR1 SGHTA and CDR2 FQGNSA come from the germline V gene. The CDR3 is 13 residues long. The junction had 7 bases not matched to a gene; V was cut back by 3 bases and J by 11 bases. The CDR3 sequence: CASSLEGADAQHF. The CDR3 region has the DNA TGTGCCAGCAGCTTGGAGGGGGCTGATGCCCAGCATTTT.

This rearrangement joins TRBV27 to TRBJ2-1, with 9 bases aligning to TRBD2. With 2 bases clipped from V and 7 bases from J, the junction kept 6 bases outside the gene matches. CDR3 size: 15 residues. Germline CDR1 reads MNHEY; CDR2 reads SMNVEV (reference sequence). CDR3 nucleotide sequence: TGTGCCAGCAGTTTAGCGGGAGGGGATAGGAATGAGCAGTTCTTC. Residues: CASSLAGGDRNEQFF.

The chain is built from TRBV7-8 and TRBJ2-6; 7 bases map to TRBD1. The germline CDR1 and CDR2 sequences are SGHVS and FQNEAQ. The CDR3 has 17 amino acids. V lost 4 bases, J lost 0 bases, and 6 bases stayed unmatched. Here the CDR3 reads CASSSLTGNSGANVLTF. For the CDR3, the DNA is TGTGCCAGCAGCTCGCTGACAGGGAACTCTGGGGCCAACGTCCTGACTTTC.

The V gene is TRBV5-1, the J gene TRBJ2-7; D not certain. Germline V gene data show CDR1 as SGHRS and CDR2 as YFSETQ. Trimming left V 3 bases short and J 4 bases short, with 14 bases between. The CDR3 contains 14 residues. CDR3 protein: CASSSTLTGYEQYF. The CDR3, as DNA: TGCGCCAGCAGCTCTACCTTAACGGGTTACGAGCAGTACTTC.

The chain joins TRBV6-4 to TRBJ1-2; D is perhaps TRBD1 (6 bases). Trimming cost V 8 bases and J 4 bases, with 14 bases left between them. The CDR3 spans 13 residues. CDR1 is MRHNA, CDR2 SNTAGT, per germline. The CDR3 DNA reads as TGTGCCAGCTTATCGGACAGATCCTATGGCTACACCTTC. This translates into CASLSDRSYGYTF.

The chain carries TRBV11-3 and TRBJ1-1, with no clear D. Per the germline V gene, CDR1 is SGHNT and CDR2 is YENEEA. With 1 base removed from V and 4 bases from J, the gap between germline ends came to 7 bases. This CDR3 has 13 residues. The CDR3 loop reads CASSLGETTEAFF. DNA for the CDR3: TGTGCCAGCAGCTTAGGCGAAACCACTGAAGCTTTCTTT.

The rearrangement joins TRBV6-6 to TRBJ1-1, with 7 bases fitting TRBD1. CDR1 is MNHNY and CDR2 is SVGAGI in the germline V gene (reference sequence). The CDR3 loop spans 11 amino acids. J was trimmed by 9 bases and V by 5 bases; bases with no gene match: 3. The CDR3: CASSETGKAFF. The CDR3 bases are TGTGCCAGCAGTGAGACAGGGAAAGCTTTCTTT.

The rearrangement joins TRBV6-1 to TRBJ2-3, with 7 nucleotides matching TRBD2. The CDR3 is 17 amino acids. Trimming took 4 bases from V and 0 from J; bases not matched to a gene: 10. Per germline, CDR1 MNHNS and CDR2 SASEGT. CDR3 bases: TGTGCCAGCAGTGCTGGGACTACCCGTGCTAGCACAGATACGCAGTATTTT. Translating gives CASSAGTTRASTDTQYF.

The chain couples TRBV4-2 to TRBJ1-1, with D maybe TRBD1 (6 bases). Between the trimmed V and J ends, which lost 1 base and 7 bases, there was a span of 16 bases. CDR3 length equals 15 residues. Germline-derived CDR1 and CDR2 are LGHNA and YNFKEQ. DNA for the CDR3: TGTGCCAGCAGCCAAGCGGGCGGGGGCAGTAGTGAAGCTTTCTTT. Residues: CASSQAGGGSSEAFF.

The chain combines TRBV5-1 with TRBJ2-3, with 13 bases identical to TRBD2. The V gene end was trimmed by 0 bases and the J gene end by 3 bases; junction bases not matched to a gene: 1. CDR1 SGHRS and CDR2 YFSETQ come from the germline V gene. The CDR3 is 16 residues long. CDR3 in DNA: TGCGCCAGCAGCTTGGGACTAGCGGGAGGAACAGATACGCAGTATTTT. It encodes CASSLGLAGGTDTQYF. Drawing the rest from reference TRBV5-1 and TRBJ2-3, the complete variable domain is KAGVTQTPRYLIKTRGQQVTLSCSPISGHRSVSWYQQTPGQGLQFLFEYFSETQRNKGNFPGRFSGRQFSNSRSEMNVSTLELGDSALYLCASSLGLAGGTDTQYFGPGTRLTVL.

The gene calls are TRBV2 and TRBJ1-4; the match to TRBD1 covers 7 bases. There are 14 residues in the CDR3. Germline assignment: CDR1 SNHLY and CDR2 FYNNEI. Trimming at V came to 6 bases and at J to 7 bases, leaving 8 bases not matched to a gene. Here the CDR3 reads CASREQGISEKLFF. CDR3 coding DNA: TGTGCCAGCAGGGAACAGGGGATCTCTGAAAAACTGTTTTTT.

The chain recombines TRBV2 with TRBJ2-7; the match to TRBD2 covers 11 bases. Trimming removed 6 bases from V and 3 bases from J; junction bases left unmatched: 4. The germline CDR1 and CDR2 sequences are SNHLY and FYNNEI. This CDR3 contains 14 residues. The CDR3 bases are TGTGCCAGCAGACTAGCGGGAGCAAGCTACGAGCAGTACTTC. Translated: CASRLAGASYEQYF.

The chain carries TRBV4-2 and TRBJ2-7; 8 nucleotides match TRBD2. The ends lost 5 bases at V and 1 base at J; junction bases unmatched: 4. Germline lookup yields CDR1 LGHNA and CDR2 YNFKEQ. The CDR3 sequence is 14 residues long. The CDR3 sequence is CASSYTSGSYEQYF. The CDR3 DNA is TGTGCCAGCAGCTACACTAGCGGTTCCTACGAGCAGTACTTC.

The rearrangement joins TRBV7-8 to TRBJ1-5; D may be TRBD1 (5 bases). Trimming stripped 5 bases from V and 9 bases from J, with 29 bases between. This CDR3 comprises 18 residues. Germline lookup yields CDR1 SGHVS and CDR2 FQNEAQ. The CDR3 here is CASSLGSPGLLLSMPQHF. Here the CDR3 DNA reads TGTGCCAGCAGCCTCGGTTCACCGGGACTCCTTTTGAGTATGCCCCAGCATTTT.

V usage is TRBV27 and J usage is TRBJ2-7; the D gene is possibly TRBD2 (5 bases). This CDR3 region has 11 residues. The germline V gene has CDR1 MNHEY and CDR2 SMNVEV (reference sequence). The ends were cut back, 8 bases at V and 6 bases at J, with 11 bases in the middle. CDR3 loop: CASRGPGEQYF. The CDR3 nucleotides are TGTGCCAGCCGCGGGCCCGGCGAGCAGTACTTC.

The chain employs TRBV2 and TRBJ1-5; D unclear. Trimming shortened V by 3 bases and J by 3 bases, and 9 bases separated the two germline ends. Germline loops: CDR1 SNHLY, CDR2 FYNNEI. The CDR3 extends over 14 amino acids. CDR3 sequence (DNA): TGTGCCAGCAGTGAGGCGGTCTCCAATCAGCCCCAGCATTTT. It encodes CASSEAVSNQPQHF. The full variable domain, with the rest looked up from reference TRBV2 and TRBJ1-5, is EPEVTQTPSHQVTQMGQEVILRCVPISNHLYFYWYRQILGQKVEFLVSFYNNEISEKSEIFDDQFSVERPDGSNFTLKIRSTKLEDSAMYFCASSEAVSNQPQHFGDGTRLSIL.

This chain links TRBV11-3 with TRBJ2-1; TRBD2 matches 9 bases. J gave up 0 bases and V 5 bases, and 5 bases lay outside the gene matches. This CDR3 region has 16 residues. The germline CDR1 and CDR2 sequences are SGHNT and YENEEA. In DNA form, the CDR3 reads TGTGCCAGCAGCCTGCGGGGGGGCCTCTCCTACAATGAGCAGTTCTTC. It codes for CASSLRGGLSYNEQFF.

V gene TRBV4-1 combines with J gene TRBJ2-7; D is perhaps TRBD2 (6 bases). CDR1 is MGHRA and CDR2 is YSYEKL in the germline V gene. The V end was cut by 1 base, the J end by 0 bases, with 10 bases between. The CDR3 runs to 15 residues. The CDR3 loop is CASSQVADLSYEQYF. The CDR3 bases are TGCGCCAGCAGCCAAGTAGCGGACCTCTCCTACGAGCAGTACTTC.

The chain employs TRBV29-1 and TRBJ1-1, with D possibly being TRBD1 (6 bases). This CDR3 is built from 13 residues. Germline lookup yields CDR1 SQVTM and CDR2 ANQGSEA. Deletions cut 2 bases from V and 5 bases from J, with 12 bases between. The CDR3 spells CSVEQGPRTEAFF. The CDR3 region has the DNA TGCAGCGTTGAACAGGGGCCAAGGACTGAAGCTTTCTTT.

The chain has TRBV30 and TRBJ1-2, with D maybe TRBD1 (6 bases). With 0 bases removed from V and 2 bases from J, the gap between germline ends came to 13 bases. CDR1 is GTSNPN, CDR2 SVGIG, per germline (reference sequence). This CDR3 region has 15 residues. The CDR3 protein is CAWSVGRGLNYGYTF. CDR3 bases: TGTGCCTGGAGTGTAGGCAGGGGTCTGAACTATGGCTACACCTTC.

The chain is built from TRBV20-1 and TRBJ2-7; TRBD1 is a possible D gene (5 bases). Germline V gene data show CDR1 as DFQATT and CDR2 as SNEGSKA (reference sequence). The CDR3 extends over 11 amino acids. Trimming stripped 6 bases from V and 5 bases from J, with 11 bases between. CDR3 sequence: CSAVLGDEQYF. The DNA of the CDR3 is TGCAGTGCCGTTTTAGGGGACGAGCAGTACTTC.

This rearrangement joins TRBV11-2 to TRBJ2-1, with TRBD2 identical over 9 bases. The CDR3 runs 15 residues. V was pared by 1 base and J by 4 bases, with 2 bases of the junction left unmatched. The germline CDR1 and CDR2 sequences are SGHAT and FQNNGV. The CDR3 coding sequence is TGTGCCAGCAGCTTAGGGCTAGCGGGATACAATGAGCAGTTCTTC. This translates into CASSLGLAGYNEQFF.

The rearrangement links TRBV7-9 to TRBJ2-1; the D gene is possibly TRBD1 (6 bases). Germline V CDR1 and CDR2: SEHNR, FQNEAQ (reference sequence). V was clipped by 5 bases and J by 1 base, with 12 bases between them. The CDR3 runs 15 residues. CDR3 nucleotide sequence: TGTGCCAGCAGCCCAGGGGAAGCTTCCTACAATGAGCAGTTCTTC. Protein sequence: CASSPGEASYNEQFF.

The chain employs TRBV9 and TRBJ1-1; a possible D gene is TRBD1 (5 bases). Germline CDR1 and CDR2: SGDLS and YYNGEE. Trimming removed 3 bases from V and 4 bases from J, with 16 bases in between. CDR3 length: 15 amino acids. The CDR3 DNA reads TGTGCCAGCAGCGCCTCGGGGGGAAGTGTCACTGAAGCTTTCTTT. Its translation is CASSASGGSVTEAFF.